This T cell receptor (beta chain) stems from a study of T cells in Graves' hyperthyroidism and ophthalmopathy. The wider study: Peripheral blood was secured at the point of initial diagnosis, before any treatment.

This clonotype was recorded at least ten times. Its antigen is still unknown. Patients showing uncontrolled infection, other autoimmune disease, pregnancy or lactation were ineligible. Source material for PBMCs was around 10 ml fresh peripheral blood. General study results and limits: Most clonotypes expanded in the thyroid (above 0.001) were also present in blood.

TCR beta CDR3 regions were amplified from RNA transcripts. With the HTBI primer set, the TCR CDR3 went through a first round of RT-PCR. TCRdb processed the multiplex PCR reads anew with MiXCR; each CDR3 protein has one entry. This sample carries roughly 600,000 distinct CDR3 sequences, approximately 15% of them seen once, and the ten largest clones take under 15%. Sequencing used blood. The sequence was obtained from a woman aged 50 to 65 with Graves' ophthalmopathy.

In nucleotides, the CDR3 is TGCAGCGTTGCGGGACTAGTGAGAGATGAGCAGTTCTTC. It codes for CSVAGLVRDEQFF. The chain employs TRBV29-1 and TRBJ2-1; 8 bases align to TRBD2. The CDR3 contains 13 residues. The V gene's germline CDR1 is SQVTM and CDR2 ANQGSEA. With V trimmed by 4 bases and J by 8 bases, 7 bases remained unmatched.